This T cell receptor (beta chain) was identified in a study of blood T cell repertoires in COVID-19 (TCRdb year 2020). Turning to the overall study: Collaborator samples came from the United States, Italy and Spain and covered acute and convalescent phases of COVID-19. Samples came from the ongoing ImmuneRACE study (first 160 participants) plus 1,254 subjects from 6 global collaborators. The prospective study material was composed of cDNA or gDNA derived from T cells, B-cell-depleted T cells, or PBMCs. Subjects who had been exposed to COVID-19, were actively infected with it, or had recovered from it provided the deeply sampled blood TCRbeta repertoires that made up the dataset. Where HLA class I and class II types were available, the types were taken from metadata supplied by the sample provider, not from assay-based typing. The sample metadata nearly always contained a de-identified subject ID, COVID-19 status, age in years and sex. The repertoires were released in a freely available public database meant as a resource for research on the immune response to SARS-CoV-2. What the authors observed across the whole study: The quantity of clinical and demographic metadata differed by source and by participant and was supplied without curation.

The immunoSEQ Assay, a bias-controlled multiplex PCR, was used to amplify TCRbeta CDR3 regions from genomic DNA. The authors' analysis ran thus. The number of nucleated cells in each sample was estimated by amplification of reference gene primers within the assay. To quantify the absolute abundance of each unique TCRbeta CDR3 rearrangement, sequence reads were collapsed and filtered. For each sample, productive Simpson clonality was calculated as the square root of Simpson's diversity index over productive rearrangements. The clones in this table, taken by TCRdb from immuneACCESS, are in-frame only. Not every clone is retained; where verified, under half of the shortfall comes from an unresolved V gene, and the cause of the rest is unknown. V and J calls plus clone size are reproduced from that table; the DNA served to infer D and trimming. In all, the sample holds some 330,000 clones, and 70% to 90% of those were seen once. The top ten clonotypes cover 4% of the sample.

V is trimmed back by 0 bases and J by 4 bases, and the junction contains 11 bases that no gene match accounts for. Taken from cysteine to phenylalanine, the CDR3 has 18 residues. The kept DNA is CDR3 alone, 54 bases in frame from the first base. CDR1 and CDR2, per the germline V gene, are MGHRA and YSYEKL. The collaborating institutions used their own protocols to collect whole blood in K2EDTA tubes. Collaborator samples were shipped for TCRbeta analysis as frozen whole blood, isolated PBMCs, or DNA extracted from either sample type. A remark on this clone: Its antigen target is currently unknown. Base qualities are not provided; no much larger clone lies one nucleotide away.

The sequence came from a woman between 50 and 59 years old with active or convalescent COVID-19. This sequence uses TRBV4-1 and TRBJ2-1, with 8 bases aligning to TRBD2. Sequencing was performed on peripheral blood. The DNA sequence is given as TGCGCCAGCAGCCAAGATAGGACGGGGGGGCATCGATACAATGAGCAGTTCTTC. It encodes CASSQDRTGGHRYNEQFF.